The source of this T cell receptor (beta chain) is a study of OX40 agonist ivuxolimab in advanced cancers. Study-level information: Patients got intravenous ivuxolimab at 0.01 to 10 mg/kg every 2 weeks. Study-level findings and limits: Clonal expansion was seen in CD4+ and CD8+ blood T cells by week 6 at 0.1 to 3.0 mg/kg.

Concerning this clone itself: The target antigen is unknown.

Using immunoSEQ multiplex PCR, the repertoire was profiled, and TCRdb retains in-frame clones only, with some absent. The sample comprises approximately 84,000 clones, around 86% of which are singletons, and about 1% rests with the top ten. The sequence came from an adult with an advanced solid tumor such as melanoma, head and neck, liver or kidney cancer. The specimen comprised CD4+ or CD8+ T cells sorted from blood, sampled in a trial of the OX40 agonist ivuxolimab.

As DNA, the CDR3 is TGTGCCAGCAGTGTCCCGCCCGGGACCCAGTACTTC. It translates to CASSVPPGTQYF. This rearrangement joins TRBV2 to TRBJ2-5; D is unresolved. Trimming left V 4 bases short and J 7 bases short, with 10 bases between. Germline-derived CDR1 and CDR2 are SNHLY and FYNNEI. This CDR3 region has 12 residues.